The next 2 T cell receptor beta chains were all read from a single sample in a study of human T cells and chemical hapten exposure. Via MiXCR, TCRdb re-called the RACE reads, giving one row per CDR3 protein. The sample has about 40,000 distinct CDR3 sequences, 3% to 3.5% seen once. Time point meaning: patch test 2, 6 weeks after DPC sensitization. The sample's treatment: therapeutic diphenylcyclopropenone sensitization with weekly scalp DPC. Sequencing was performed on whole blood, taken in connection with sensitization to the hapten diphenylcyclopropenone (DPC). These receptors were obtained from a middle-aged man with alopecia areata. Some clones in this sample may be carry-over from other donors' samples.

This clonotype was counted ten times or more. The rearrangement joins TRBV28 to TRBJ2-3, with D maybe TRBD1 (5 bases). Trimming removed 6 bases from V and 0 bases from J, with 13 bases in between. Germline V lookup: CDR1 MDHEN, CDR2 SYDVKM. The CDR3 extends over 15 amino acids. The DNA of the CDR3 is TGTGCCAGCAGCTCTGGACAAATTAGCACAGATACGCAGTATTTT. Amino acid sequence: CASSSGQISTDTQYF.

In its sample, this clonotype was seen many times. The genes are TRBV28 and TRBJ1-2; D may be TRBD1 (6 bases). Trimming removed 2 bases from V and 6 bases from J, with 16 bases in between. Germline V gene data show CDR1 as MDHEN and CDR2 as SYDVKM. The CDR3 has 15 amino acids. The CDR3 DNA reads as TGTGCCAGCAGTTTAATTGGCGGACAGACAGATGGCTACACCTTC. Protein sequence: CASSLIGGQTDGYTF.